This TCR beta chain stems from a study of T-cell memory formation after mild COVID-19. The overall study: Across donors, TCR clusters were largely donor specific.

J was trimmed by 7 bases and V by 7 bases; bases with no gene match: 12. The germline V gene encodes CDR1 SEHNR and CDR2 FQNEAQ (reference sequence). The CDR3 has 14 residues. This clonotype was found a few times. The antigen remains undetermined. Study-wide points: Mainly in CM and EM were contracting CD4+ clones; CD8+ were in EMRA. Some clones that responded were present in memory (sampled pre-infection), which suggests cross-reactive memory joined.

TCRdb redid the calling of the 5' RACE reads with MiXCR, one entry per CDR3 protein. Of roughly 580,000 distinct CDR3 sequences listed, roughly 17% were seen once; the top ten hold approximately 12%. The chain uses TRBV7-9 and TRBJ2-7, with 8 bases that match TRBD1. Sequencing input: PBMCs or a T cell subset sorted from them (not recorded which). This receptor was obtained from an adult woman who had mild COVID-19 (a few samples of this study predate the infection). Cell type and time point are not known. The CDR3 DNA is TGTGCCAGCAAAGAGAATCAGGGGGCCGGGGAGCAGTACTTC. This gives the protein CASKENQGAGEQYF. Full variable domain (remainder filled in from reference TRBV7-9 and TRBJ2-7): DTGVSQNPRHKITKRGQNVTFRCDPISEHNRLYWYRQTLGQGPEFLTYFQNEAQLEKSRLLSDRFSAERPKGSFSTLEIQRTEQGDSAMYLCASKENQGAGEQYFGPGTRLTVT.